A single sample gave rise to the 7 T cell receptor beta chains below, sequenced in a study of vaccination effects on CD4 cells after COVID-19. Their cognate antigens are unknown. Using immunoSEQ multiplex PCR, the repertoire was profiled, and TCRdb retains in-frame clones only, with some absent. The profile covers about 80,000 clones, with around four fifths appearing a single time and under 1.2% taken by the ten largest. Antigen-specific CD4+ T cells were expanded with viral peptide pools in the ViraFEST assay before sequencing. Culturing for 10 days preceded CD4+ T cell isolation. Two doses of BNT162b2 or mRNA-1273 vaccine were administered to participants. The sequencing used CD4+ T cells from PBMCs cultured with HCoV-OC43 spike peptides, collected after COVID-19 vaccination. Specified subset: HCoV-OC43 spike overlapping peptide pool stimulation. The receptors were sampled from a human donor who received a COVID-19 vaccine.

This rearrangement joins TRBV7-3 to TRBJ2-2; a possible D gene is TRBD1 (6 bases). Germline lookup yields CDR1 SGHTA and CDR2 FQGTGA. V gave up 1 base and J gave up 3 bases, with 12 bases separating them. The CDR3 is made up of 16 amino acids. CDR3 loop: CASSLIPQGHTGELFF. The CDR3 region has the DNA TGTGCCAGCAGCTTAATCCCGCAGGGGCACACCGGGGAGCTGTTTTTT. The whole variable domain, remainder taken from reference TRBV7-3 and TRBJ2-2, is GAGVSQTPSNKVTEKGKYVELRCDPISGHTALYWYRQSLGQGPEFLIYFQGTGAADDSGLPNDRFFAVRPEGSVSTLKIQRTERGDSAVYLCASSLIPQGHTGELFFGEGSRLTVL.

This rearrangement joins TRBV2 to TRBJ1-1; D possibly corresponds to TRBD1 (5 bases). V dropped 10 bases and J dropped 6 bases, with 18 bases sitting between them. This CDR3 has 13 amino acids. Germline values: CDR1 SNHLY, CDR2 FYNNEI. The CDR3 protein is CATGGDSSSEAFF. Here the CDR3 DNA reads TGTGCCACCGGAGGGGACTCTTCATCTGAAGCTTTCTTT. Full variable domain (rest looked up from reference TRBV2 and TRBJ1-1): EPEVTQTPSHQVTQMGQEVILRCVPISNHLYFYWYRQILGQKVEFLVSFYNNEISEKSEIFDDQFSVERPDGSNFTLKIRSTKLEDSAMYFCATGGDSSSEAFFGQGTRLTVV.

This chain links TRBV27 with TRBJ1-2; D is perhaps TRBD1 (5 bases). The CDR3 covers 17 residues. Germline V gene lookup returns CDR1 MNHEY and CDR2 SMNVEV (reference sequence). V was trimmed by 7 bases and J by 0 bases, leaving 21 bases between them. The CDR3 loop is CASTKNGGGDANYGYTF. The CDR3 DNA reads TGTGCCAGCACAAAAAACGGGGGGGGTGACGCTAACTATGGCTACACCTTC.

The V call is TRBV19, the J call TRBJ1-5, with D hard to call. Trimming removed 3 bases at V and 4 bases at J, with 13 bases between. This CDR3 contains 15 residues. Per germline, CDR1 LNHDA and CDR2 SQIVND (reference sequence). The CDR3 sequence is CASSIQDQGNQPQHF. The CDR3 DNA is TGTGCCAGTAGTATTCAGGACCAAGGAAATCAGCCCCAGCATTTT.

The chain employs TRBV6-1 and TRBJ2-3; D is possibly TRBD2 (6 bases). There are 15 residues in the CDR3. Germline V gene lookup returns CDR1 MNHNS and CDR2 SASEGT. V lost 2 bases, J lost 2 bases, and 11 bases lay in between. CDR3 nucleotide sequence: TGTGCCAGCAGTGAAATATGGGGGGACACAGATACGCAGTATTTT. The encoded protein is CASSEIWGDTDTQYF.

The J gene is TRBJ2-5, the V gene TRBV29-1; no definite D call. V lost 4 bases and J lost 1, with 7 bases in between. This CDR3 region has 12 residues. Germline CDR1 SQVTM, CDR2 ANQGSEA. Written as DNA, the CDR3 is TGCAGCGTTGGCCCAGGCCAAGAGACCCAGTACTTC. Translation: CSVGPGQETQYF.

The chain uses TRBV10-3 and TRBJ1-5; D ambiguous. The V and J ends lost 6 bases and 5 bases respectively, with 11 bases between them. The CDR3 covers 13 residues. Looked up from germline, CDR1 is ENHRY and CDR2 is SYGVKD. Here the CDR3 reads CAISPGRDQPQHF. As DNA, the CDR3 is TGTGCCATCAGCCCCGGACGGGATCAGCCCCAGCATTTT.